The 18 T cell receptor beta chains in this list originate from one sample, sequenced in a study of cytomegalovirus exposure and HLA in healthy donors. In the PCR, 60 Vbeta and 13 Jbeta primers were used. Sequencing was performed with immunoSEQ multiplex PCR; in TCRdb, only in-frame clones are kept and a portion is missing. The sample has about 190,000 clones; 80% to 90% are singletons. Source material: PBMCs. Receptors originate from a man aged 35 to 55 in good health and CMV-seropositive.

On this clone itself: Other DNA sequences in this sample translate to the same CDR3. The chain recombines TRBV5-1 with TRBJ2-5; 8 bases agree with TRBD1. After removal of 1 base from V and 3 bases from J, the junction contained 2 bases not matched to a gene. The CDR3 covers 14 residues. Looked up from germline, CDR1 is SGHRS and CDR2 is YFSETQ. This CDR3 reads CASSLSGGEETQYF. The CDR3 DNA sequence: TGCGCCAGCAGCTTGTCAGGGGGCGAAGAGACCCAGTACTTC.

This chain joins TRBV9 and TRBJ2-5, with TRBD2 matching over 9 bases. The end of the DNA aligns better with TRBJ2-7, so the J call may be wrong. The germline CDR1 and CDR2 sequences are SGDLS and YYNGEE. The CDR3 length is 14 residues. CDR3 protein: CASSPSTSGYEQYF. The CDR3 region has the DNA TGTGCCAGCAGCCCCTCGACTAGCGGCTACGAGCAGTACTTC.

Note on this clone: One junction end does not reproduce the germline sequence, and a read error may be involved. This chain connects TRBV19 to TRBJ2-6, with D tentatively TRBD1 (5 bases). From germline, CDR1 is LNHDA and CDR2 SQIVND (reference sequence). There are 13 residues in the CDR3. Here the CDR3 DNA reads TGTGCCAGTTTGACCTCTGGGGCCAACGGCCTGACTTTC. This encodes CASLTSGANGLTF.

V is TRBV4-3 and J is TRBJ1-4; D remains ambiguous. Between the trimmed V and J ends, which lost 0 bases and 8 bases, there was a span of 16 bases. Germline-derived CDR1 and CDR2 are LGHNA and YSLEER. The CDR3 loop spans 16 amino acids. CDR3 sequence: CASSQELAGLDEKLFF. The CDR3 coding sequence is TGCGCCAGCAGCCAAGAACTCGCGGGGTTAGACGAAAAACTGTTTTTT.

This rearrangement joins TRBV19 to TRBJ1-2; 7 bases are shared with TRBD1. Unmatched junction bases numbered 5, after V lost 11 bases and J lost 5 bases. Germline CDR1 and CDR2: LNHDA and SQIVND (reference sequence). This CDR3 has 11 amino acids. CDR3 sequence: CAAAQGYGYTF. Here the CDR3 DNA reads TGTGCCGCGGCACAGGGGTATGGCTACACCTTC.

V usage is TRBV18 and J usage is TRBJ2-5, with 9 nucleotides matching TRBD2. Germline V gene sequence: CDR1 KGHSH, CDR2 LQKENI. Trimming at V came to 1 base and at J to 5 bases, leaving 8 bases not matched to a gene. CDR3 length: 16 amino acids. CDR3 sequence: CASSPLASGAGETQYF. The CDR3 DNA sequence: TGTGCCAGCTCACCACTGGCTAGCGGGGCCGGGGAGACCCAGTACTTC.

V usage is TRBV5-1 and J usage is TRBJ2-2; D perhaps matches TRBD2 (6 bases). Per the germline V gene, CDR1 is SGHRS and CDR2 is YFSETQ. CDR3 length: 14 residues. The V end was cut by 0 bases, the J end by 6 bases, with 9 bases between. The CDR3 bases are TGCGCCAGCAGCTTGGGAGGAGGGCCCGGGGAGCTGTTTTTT. Protein sequence: CASSLGGGPGELFF.

V gene TRBV4-3 combines with J gene TRBJ2-7, with 9 bases that match TRBD2. The CDR3 runs to 15 residues. V shed 1 base and J 2 bases; nucleotides not matched to a gene: 3. Per germline, CDR1 LGHNA and CDR2 YSLEER. The CDR3: CASSQGTSVTYEQYF. CDR3 coding DNA: TGCGCCAGCAGCCAAGGGACTAGCGTAACCTACGAGCAGTACTTC.

This clone was recorded only once. The V and J genes are TRBV19 and TRBJ1-1, with 7 bases fitting TRBD1. Germline CDR1 reads LNHDA; CDR2 reads SQIVND (reference sequence). This CDR3 comprises 11 residues. V was clipped by 6 bases and J by 13 bases; unmatched bases: 8. The DNA for the CDR3 is TGTGCCAGTAGGGCGGGACAGCCTATTTTCTTT. This gives the protein CASRAGQPIFF.

To note about this clone: Other DNA sequences in this specimen translate into the identical CDR3. This chain connects TRBV5-1 to TRBJ2-1; 8 nucleotides agree with TRBD2. Trimming at V came to 0 bases and at J to 1 base, leaving 3 bases not matched to a gene. Germline loops: CDR1 SGHRS, CDR2 YFSETQ. This CDR3 comprises 16 residues. The CDR3 DNA sequence: TGCGCCAGCAGCTTGGACGGCGGGGGGTCCTACAATGAGCAGTTCTTC. Translated, it gives CASSLDGGGSYNEQFF.

The rearrangement uses TRBV5-1 and TRBJ1-5, with 10 bases identical to TRBD1. The CDR3 is made up of 19 amino acids. V trimming: 3 bases; J trimming: 1 base; junction bases outside the gene matches: 13. Germline-derived CDR1 and CDR2 are SGHRS and YFSETQ. CDR3 DNA: TGCGCCAGCAGCTCCACCATCGGGACAGGGGTTTTGAGCAATCAGCCCCAGCATTTT. Encoded protein: CASSSTIGTGVLSNQPQHF. Together with reference TRBV5-1 and TRBJ1-5, the CDR3 gives the full variable domain: KAGVTQTPRYLIKTRGQQVTLSCSPISGHRSVSWYQQTPGQGLQFLFEYFSETQRNKGNFPGRFSGRQFSNSRSEMNVSTLELGDSALYLCASSSTIGTGVLSNQPQHFGDGTRLSIL.

This clone came up once. The chain recombines TRBV4-3 with TRBJ1-2, with 8 bases aligning to TRBD1. The CDR3 covers 16 residues. Germline CDR1 LGHNA, CDR2 YSLEER. V lost 0 bases, J lost 6 bases, and 9 bases stayed unmatched. This chain's CDR3 is CASSQDVSPGGDGYTF. CDR3 DNA sequence: TGCGCCAGCAGCCAAGACGTCTCGCCAGGGGGCGATGGCTACACCTTC.

The chain links TRBV11-3 to TRBJ1-1; D is unclear. The germline CDR1 and CDR2 sequences are SGHNT and YENEEA. V was shortened by 5 bases and J by 2 bases, with 9 bases between the two germline ends. This CDR3 region has 13 residues. The CDR3 DNA is TGTGCCAGCAGCCGCCAGGTTAACACTGAAGCTTTCTTT. It codes for CASSRQVNTEAFF.

The genes are TRBV30 and TRBJ2-1, with TRBD2 as a possible D gene (7 bases). Germline loops: CDR1 GTSNPN, CDR2 SVGIG (reference sequence). Trimming took off 2 bases at V and 8 bases at J, with 10 bases between the two ends. The CDR3 loop spans 12 amino acids. This CDR3 is CAWSQGGDEQFF. CDR3 nucleotide sequence: TGTGCCTGGAGTCAAGGGGGGGATGAGCAGTTCTTC.

The V call is TRBV19, the J call TRBJ1-2, with D possibly matching TRBD1 (6 bases). V lost 8 bases and J 8 bases, leaving 18 bases between the germline ends. The CDR3 contains 13 residues. CDR1 LNHDA and CDR2 SQIVND come from the germline V gene (reference sequence). CDR3 amino acids: CASHTTTGNGYTF. The CDR3 DNA reads as TGTGCCAGTCACACCACCACAGGGAACGGCTACACCTTC.

The CDR3 loop is CASQQGPNYNEQFF. The CDR3 coding sequence is TGTGCCAGCCAACAGGGTCCAAATTACAATGAGCAGTTCTTC. The chain recombines TRBV2 with TRBJ2-1; weak D call: TRBD1 (6 bases). Germline-derived CDR1 and CDR2 are SNHLY and FYNNEI. CDR3 length: 14 residues. V was shortened by 8 bases and J by 4 bases, with 15 bases between the two germline ends.

The CDR3 sequence: CASDKGDGNQPQHF. As DNA, the CDR3 is TGTGCCAGCGACAAGGGGGATGGCAATCAGCCCCAGCATTTT. The V and J genes are TRBV19 and TRBJ1-5; a possible D gene is TRBD1 (6 bases). The V gene's germline CDR1 is LNHDA and CDR2 SQIVND (reference sequence). The germline V and J ends were trimmed by 9 bases and 2 bases, with 14 bases remaining between them. The CDR3 sequence is 14 residues long.

The chain has TRBV5-6 and TRBJ2-7; D not certain. Trimming took 0 bases from V and 4 from J, leaving 5 bases between them. Per germline, CDR1 SGHDT and CDR2 YYEEEE. The CDR3 has 12 residues. The CDR3: CASSLGGYEQYF. In DNA, the CDR3 is TGTGCCAGCAGCTTGGGAGGTTACGAGCAGTACTTC.